This entry lists 8 T cell receptor beta chains sequenced from one sample in a study of shared clonotypes between healthy human individuals (dated by TCRdb to 2019 to 2021). Preparation of the library involved the immunoSEQ multiplex PCR assay. Imported from immuneACCESS, the table was reduced by TCRdb to in-frame sequences with V and J called. These copies leave out some clones; in studies compared against another copy, an unresolved V gene accounts for under half, and the cause of the remainder is not known. Within this sample are about 1,500,000 clones, with roughly 96% of them counted one time only. The ten top clones hold about 1.2% of the sample. Sequencing was done on a sample of naive CD4+ T cells sorted from blood. Explained via the paper, the cell subset or site label denotes: CD45RA+ positively selected. The receptors come from a man aged 25-45 years in good health.

This clone was seen once. The chain employs TRBV30 and TRBJ2-1, with 9 bases fitting TRBD2. This CDR3 comprises 16 residues. Germline V gene sequence: CDR1 GTSNPN, CDR2 SVGIG (reference sequence). With 2 bases clipped from V and 7 bases from J, the junction kept 12 bases outside the gene matches. CDR3 DNA sequence: TGTGCCTGGAGTTGGCCCGGGCTAGCGGGAAGGAATGAGCAGTTCTTC. This gives the protein CAWSWPGLAGRNEQFF.

The rearrangement uses TRBV5-5 and TRBJ2-5; TRBD2 might be the D (6 bases). The ends were cut back, 1 base at V and 5 bases at J, with 15 bases in the middle. Germline values: CDR1 SGHKS, CDR2 YYEKEE (reference sequence). The CDR3 loop spans 15 amino acids. CDR3 region: CASSLKAEGRETQYF. The CDR3 DNA follows: TGTGCCAGCAGCTTGAAGGCGGAGGGGCGTGAGACCCAGTACTTC. Variable domain in full (rest from reference TRBV5-5 and TRBJ2-5): DAGVTQSPTHLIKTRGQQVTLRCSPISGHKSVSWYQQVLGQGPQFIFQYYEKEERGRGNFPDRFSARQFPNYSSELNVNALLLGDSALYLCASSLKAEGRETQYFGPGTRLLVL.

The chain carries TRBV4-1 and TRBJ1-2; the match to TRBD1 covers 8 bases. Looked up from germline, CDR1 is MGHRA and CDR2 is YSYEKL. The CDR3 is 15 amino acids. The ends lost 2 bases at V and 4 bases at J; junction bases unmatched: 6. The CDR3 DNA reads as TGCGCCAGCAGCCAACCGACAGGGGTTGTCTATGGCTACACCTTC. Protein sequence: CASSQPTGVVYGYTF.

The chain uses TRBV11-2 and TRBJ2-1; 7 bases line up with TRBD1. The CDR3 length is 18 residues. Germline lookup yields CDR1 SGHAT and CDR2 FQNNGV. Trimming at V came to 1 base and at J to 5 bases, leaving 14 bases not matched to a gene. CDR3 amino acids: CASSLVTGQTTGDNEQFF. CDR3 coding DNA: TGTGCCAGCAGCTTAGTCACGGGTCAGACAACAGGGGACAATGAGCAGTTCTTC.

This CDR3 is CASSFSGTSESDTQYF. The DNA for the CDR3 is TGCGCCAGCAGCTTTTCCGGGACTAGCGAATCAGATACGCAGTATTTT. The chain couples TRBV5-1 to TRBJ2-3; 10 nucleotides align to TRBD2. Trimming cost V 2 bases and J 4 bases; bases outside gene matches: 7. The germline gives CDR1 SGHRS, CDR2 YFSETQ. The CDR3 loop spans 16 amino acids.

The V call is TRBV7-2, the J call TRBJ2-1, with D unclear. Germline loops: CDR1 SGHTA, CDR2 FQGNSA. Trimming left V 5 bases short and J 2 bases short, with 7 bases between. The CDR3 is 13 residues long. CDR3 DNA: TGTGCCAGCAGCACGCGGACCTACAATGAGCAGTTCTTC. As protein: CASSTRTYNEQFF.

The chain carries TRBV6-4 and TRBJ2-5, with D perhaps TRBD1 (5 bases). The V gene lost 2 bases and the J gene lost 2 bases, with 15 bases spanning the gap. The CDR3 sequence is 16 residues long. Germline V gene lookup returns CDR1 MRHNA and CDR2 SNTAGT. The CDR3 spells CASSDARDVGQETQYF. CDR3 DNA sequence: TGTGCCAGCAGTGACGCCAGGGATGTGGGGCAAGAGACCCAGTACTTC.

The rearrangement joins TRBV7-9 to TRBJ2-3; D might be TRBD1 (6 bases). This CDR3 has 15 amino acids. CDR1 is SEHNR, CDR2 FQNEAQ, per germline (reference sequence). V lost 1 base to trimming and J lost 4 bases, with 12 bases between them. CDR3 DNA sequence: TGTGCCAGCAGCTTAGGGGGGCTGGTCCCAGATACGCAGTATTTT. Its protein is CASSLGGLVPDTQYF.